Described below is a single TCR beta chain sequence and its context. Its antigen remains unidentified. CDR3 length: 19 amino acids. Trimming at V came to 0 bases and at J to 6 bases, leaving 12 bases not matched to a gene. Germline CDR1 and CDR2: SGHRS and YFSETQ. Division of CD4+ cells produced a CD45RA+ naive subset and a CD45RA-negative memory subset. Clones were read by immunoSEQ multiplex PCR, and TCRdb kept only the in-frame ones, dropping some. In the table there are about 2.3 million clones, around 92% of which are singletons. This sample stems from a study of shared clonotypes between healthy human individuals. On the study more broadly: The study enrolled a couple of women and three men aged 18 to 49. Study-wide findings and caveats: Memory subsets had estimated richness that was generally smaller than that of naive subsets.

The rearrangement uses TRBV5-1 and TRBJ2-1, with 13 bases fitting TRBD2. The specimen sequenced was naive CD4+ T cells from PBMCs. Regarding subset: CD45RA+ positively selected. The origin of this receptor is a man aged 18 to 30 in good health. Some clones in this sample may be carry-over from other donors' samples. The CDR3 coding sequence is TGCGCCAGCAGCTTGGCTAGGACTAGCGGGAGCCGAGAGTTCAATGAGCAGTTCTTC. This sequence encodes CASSLARTSGSREFNEQFF.